The clone carrying this T cell receptor (beta chain) has only a few counts. This entry comes from a study of lymphopenia after photon versus proton radiotherapy. TCRdb's copy holds only in-frame clones and misses some; the assay was immunoSEQ multiplex PCR. The data contain about 40,000 clones, about 84% of them singletons. The CDR3 is 13 residues long. The V gene's germline CDR1 is SGHTA and CDR2 FQGTGA. Trimming took off 4 bases at V and 4 bases at J, with 10 bases between the two ends. Material: peripheral blood, obtained from a patient treated with photon-based radiotherapy. The chain links TRBV7-3 to TRBJ1-1; TRBD1 might be the D (5 bases). The source is a man aged 45-60 years with gastric cancer. This chain's CDR3 is CASSYQGGTEAFF. The DNA for the CDR3 is TGTGCCAGCAGCTATCAGGGTGGCACTGAAGCTTTCTTT.